This T cell receptor beta chain was recorded in a study of brain metastases from non-small cell lung cancer. The CDR3 contains 14 residues. V shed 2 bases and J 4 bases; nucleotides not matched to a gene: 1. In germline, CDR1 is SGHDT, CDR2 YYEEEE. Clones were read by immunoSEQ multiplex PCR, and TCRdb kept only the in-frame ones, dropping some. This sample has 1,200 to 1,500 clones, with roughly 80% found just once. What was sequenced was tumor-adjacent normal tissue. V usage is TRBV5-6 and J usage is TRBJ2-5; 11 bases line up with TRBD2. The TCR comes from a donor aged 40 or older with non-small cell lung cancer. The CDR3 DNA sequence: TGTGCCAGCAGCTTAGGACTAGCGGGAGAGACCCAGTACTTC. Its protein product is CASSLGLAGETQYF.